The 21 T cell receptor beta chains in this list originate from one sample, sequenced in a study of T cells in Graves' hyperthyroidism and ophthalmopathy. RNA transcripts yielded amplified TCR beta CDR3 regions. First-round RT-PCR with HTBI primers amplified the TCR CDR3 region. One entry per CDR3 protein results from TCRdb running MiXCR on the multiplex PCR reads. Of more than 550,000 distinct CDR3 sequences listed, about 18% are singletons. The sample taken for sequencing was blood. The receptors were sampled from a man in his fifties with Graves' hyperthyroidism.

In regard to this clonotype: A junction end diverges from the germline sequence, so it may reflect a read error. V gene TRBV6-2 or TRBV6-3 combines with J gene TRBJ1-1; TRBD1 matches at 7 bases. The CDR3 covers 14 residues. In germline, CDR1 is MNHEY, CDR2 SVGEGT. The CDR3 protein is CASSYTGTATGAFF. The DNA of the CDR3 is TGTGCCAGCAGCTACACGGGGACAGCGACTGGAGCTTTCTTT.

Only a few counts were recorded for this clonotype. The rearrangement joins TRBV12-3 or TRBV12-4 to TRBJ1-4; D unclear. Trimming took 6 bases from V and 6 from J, leaving 5 bases between them. CDR3 length: 11 residues. The CDR3 reads CASRLDEKLFF. Here the CDR3 DNA reads TGTGCCAGCAGGTTGGATGAAAAACTGTTTTTT.

This clonotype was counted ten times or more. V gene TRBV27 combines with J gene TRBJ2-7; TRBD1 aligns across 7 bases. The V and J ends lost 5 bases and 4 bases, in that order; junction bases with no gene match: 8. CDR1 and CDR2 (germline): MNHEY, SMNVEV (reference sequence). CDR3 length: 14 amino acids. CDR3 residues: CASSRPGQTYEQYF. Written as DNA, the CDR3 is TGTGCCAGCAGTCGTCCGGGACAGACATACGAGCAGTACTTC.

This clonotype was picked up many times. The J gene is TRBJ2-3, the V gene TRBV19; D unresolved. V was clipped by 3 bases and J by 3 bases, with 10 bases between them. Germline V CDR1 and CDR2: LNHDA, SQIVND (reference sequence). This CDR3 is built from 14 residues. CDR3 in DNA: TGTGCCAGTAGTATCGATTGGGGAACAGATACGCAGTATTTT. It yields the protein CASSIDWGTDTQYF.

This chain connects TRBV28 to TRBJ2-3; tentatively, D is TRBD2 (6 bases). Trimming stripped 6 bases from V and 1 base from J, with 14 bases between. The CDR3 is made up of 15 amino acids. Looked up from germline, CDR1 is MDHEN and CDR2 is SYDVKM. CDR3 coding DNA: TGTGCCAGCAGCTATTTGGGGGAGGGCACAGATACGCAGTATTTT. Its protein product is CASSYLGEGTDTQYF.

To note about this clonotype: One base away lies a much larger clone, so this may be a sequencing read error. This chain links TRBV28 with TRBJ1-6; 8 nucleotides align to TRBD1. The CDR3 totals 14 residues. Germline CDR1 MDHEN, CDR2 SYDVKM. Here the CDR3 reads CASSWTGIRSPLQF. The CDR3 DNA reads as TGTGCCAGCAGCTGGACAGGGATTAGATCACCCCTCCAGTTT.

This clonotype has at least ten counts. The V and J genes are TRBV5-1 and TRBJ2-1, with TRBD2 matching over 13 bases. The V gene's germline CDR1 is SGHRS and CDR2 YFSETQ. This CDR3 region has 18 residues. The J segment lost 5 bases and the V segment lost 2 bases, leaving 10 bases of the junction unmatched. Here the CDR3 DNA reads TGCGCCAGCAGCTTCGGGACTAGCGGGATCCTGAGTCACAATGAGCAGTTCTTC. Protein: CASSFGTSGILSHNEQFF. Supplemented by reference TRBV5-1 and TRBJ2-1, the full variable domain reads KAGVTQTPRYLIKTRGQQVTLSCSPISGHRSVSWYQQTPGQGLQFLFEYFSETQRNKGNFPGRFSGRQFSNSRSEMNVSTLELGDSALYLCASSFGTSGILSHNEQFFGPGTRLTVL.

This clonotype has a count of ten or more. V is TRBV2 and J is TRBJ2-6; TRBD2 might be the D (5 bases). Per germline, CDR1 SNHLY and CDR2 FYNNEI. V lost 3 bases and J lost 4, with 10 bases in between. This CDR3 contains 15 residues. The CDR3 protein is CASSDPLAGANVLTF. The CDR3, as DNA: TGTGCCAGCAGTGATCCGCTAGCCGGGGCCAACGTCCTGACTTTC.

Ten or more counts support this clonotype. The V call is TRBV3-1, the J call TRBJ2-5; D uncertain. In germline, CDR1 is LGHDT, CDR2 YNNKEL (reference sequence). V lost 0 bases and J 5 bases, leaving 10 bases between the germline ends. The CDR3 is 14 amino acids. This CDR3 is CASSQDIASETQYF. In DNA, the CDR3 is TGTGCCAGCAGCCAAGATATAGCATCGGAGACCCAGTACTTC.

The gene calls are TRBV18 and TRBJ1-2, with 7 positions matching TRBD1. The CDR3 totals 12 residues. Per germline, CDR1 KGHSH and CDR2 LQKENI. Trimming at V came to 4 bases and at J to 8 bases, leaving 4 bases not matched to a gene. The CDR3 reads CASSRLGQGYTF. CDR3 sequence (DNA): TGTGCCAGCTCACGCTTGGGACAGGGCTACACCTTC.

This rearrangement joins TRBV6-2 or TRBV6-3 to TRBJ2-1, with no clear D. Deletions cut 6 bases from V and 4 bases from J, with 10 bases between. The CDR3 is 13 residues long. The V gene's germline CDR1 is MNHEY and CDR2 SVGEGT. The CDR3 sequence is CASRFTDYNEQFF. The CDR3 DNA is TGTGCCAGCAGATTTACAGATTACAATGAGCAGTTCTTC.

The rearrangement joins TRBV27 to TRBJ2-1; 10 nucleotides agree with TRBD2. V was clipped by 4 bases and J by 9 bases; unmatched bases: 9. Germline V gene data show CDR1 as MNHEY and CDR2 as SMNVEV (reference sequence). CDR3 length equals 15 residues. The CDR3, as DNA: TGTGCCAGCAGTTCGTGGACTAGCGGCCATGGTGAGCAGTTCTTC. Amino acid sequence: CASSSWTSGHGEQFF.

Only a few counts were recorded for this clonotype. The gene calls are TRBV4-1 and TRBJ2-1, with 8 bases that match TRBD1. There are 17 residues in the CDR3. V lost 0 bases to trimming and J lost 6 bases; unmatched junction nucleotides: 10. Germline assignment: CDR1 MGHRA and CDR2 YSYEKL. The CDR3 loop reads CASSQEGDRPVGNEQFF. The CDR3 region has the DNA TGCGCCAGCAGCCAAGAGGGGGACAGGCCCGTTGGCAATGAGCAGTTCTTC.

This chain connects TRBV4-3 to TRBJ2-2; TRBD2 agrees at 10 bases. V lost 0 bases and J lost 3; bases outside the gene matches: 7. Germline CDR1 and CDR2: LGHNA and YSLEER. This CDR3 is 18 amino acids long. The DNA for the CDR3 is TGCGCCAGCAGCCAAGAGACAGCGGGAGGGTCGTACACCGGGGAGCTGTTTTTT. This codes for CASSQETAGGSYTGELFF.

The V and J genes are TRBV28 and TRBJ2-7, with D possibly being TRBD1 (6 bases). Germline values: CDR1 MDHEN, CDR2 SYDVKM. The CDR3 covers 15 residues. V shed 6 bases and J shed 0 bases, with 15 bases lying between them. CDR3 loop: CASRPQGLSSYEQYF. The CDR3 DNA reads as TGTGCCAGCAGGCCACAGGGATTAAGCTCCTACGAGCAGTACTTC.

At least ten counts were recorded for this clonotype. The genes are TRBV20-1 and TRBJ2-3; 11 bases are a match to TRBD2. V lost 0 bases and J lost 6; bases outside the gene matches: 14. Germline V gene lookup returns CDR1 DFQATT and CDR2 SNEGSKA (reference sequence). The CDR3 has 18 amino acids. The CDR3 sequence is CSARDPSGRTAYADTQYF. CDR3 DNA: TGCAGTGCTAGAGATCCTAGCGGGAGGACGGCCTACGCTGATACGCAGTATTTT.

J is TRBJ2-5 and V is TRBV24-1; 10 bases fit TRBD1. Trimming at V came to 4 bases and at J to 5 bases, leaving 12 bases not matched to a gene. Germline V lookup: CDR1 KGHDR, CDR2 SFDVKD. This CDR3 spans 17 amino acids. The CDR3 sequence is CATSDNLGQGGFETQYF. The CDR3 DNA is TGTGCCACCAGTGACAACCTAGGACAGGGGGGCTTCGAGACCCAGTACTTC.

The V and J genes are TRBV20-1 and TRBJ2-1; TRBD2 might be the D (6 bases). The germline gives CDR1 DFQATT, CDR2 SNEGSKA (reference sequence). This CDR3 has 16 amino acids. V gave up 3 bases and J gave up 4 bases, with 19 bases separating them. CDR3 region: CSASSTRGLNYNEQFF. CDR3 nucleotides: TGCAGTGCTAGTTCCACCCGCGGACTAAATTACAATGAGCAGTTCTTC.

The chain links TRBV5-1 to TRBJ2-5; perhaps TRBD2 as D (5 bases). Trimming cost V 4 bases and J 0 bases, with 13 bases left between them. The CDR3 length is 15 residues. From germline, CDR1 is SGHRS and CDR2 YFSETQ. This CDR3 is CASSPGLRNQETQYF. CDR3 in DNA: TGCGCCAGCAGCCCAGGACTGAGAAACCAAGAGACCCAGTACTTC.

In its sample, this clonotype was seen many times. The rearrangement joins TRBV11-2 to TRBJ2-1, with no clear D. Germline-derived CDR1 and CDR2 are SGHAT and FQNNGV. CDR3 size: 15 residues. V lost 0 bases and J lost 6, with 12 bases in between. CDR3 sequence (DNA): TGTGCCAGCAGCTTAGAAGGGTCCCTGTCCAATGAGCAGTTCTTC. Its protein product is CASSLEGSLSNEQFF.

In this sample, this clonotype turned up many times. This sequence joins TRBV29-1 and TRBJ2-7, with 9 bases aligning to TRBD2. CDR1 SQVTM and CDR2 ANQGSEA come from the germline V gene. J gave up 2 bases and V 1 base, and 0 bases lay outside the gene matches. The CDR3 runs to 13 residues. The CDR3 DNA follows: TGCAGCGTTGAAGTAGCGGGAGCCTACGAGCAGTACTTC. Translated, it gives CSVEVAGAYEQYF.